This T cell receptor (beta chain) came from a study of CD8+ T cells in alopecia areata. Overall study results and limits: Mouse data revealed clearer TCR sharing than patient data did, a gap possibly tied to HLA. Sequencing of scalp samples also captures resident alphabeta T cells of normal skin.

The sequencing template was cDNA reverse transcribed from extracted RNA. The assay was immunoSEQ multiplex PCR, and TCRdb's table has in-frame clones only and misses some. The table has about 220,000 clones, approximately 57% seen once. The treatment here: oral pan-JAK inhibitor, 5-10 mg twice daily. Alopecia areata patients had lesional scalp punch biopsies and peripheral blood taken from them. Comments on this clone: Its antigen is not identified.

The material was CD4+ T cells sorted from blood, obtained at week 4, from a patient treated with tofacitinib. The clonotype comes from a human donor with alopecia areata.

The CDR3 here is CSVGPAGGQETQYF. The CDR3 DNA is TGCAGCGTTGGTCCAGCGGGGGGGCAAGAGACCCAGTACTTC. V is TRBV29-1 and J is TRBJ2-5, with 10 nucleotides matching TRBD2. Germline trimming cut 4 bases from V and 2 bases from J; bases unmatched to any gene: 4. This CDR3 is 14 amino acids long. Germline CDR1 SQVTM, CDR2 ANQGSEA.